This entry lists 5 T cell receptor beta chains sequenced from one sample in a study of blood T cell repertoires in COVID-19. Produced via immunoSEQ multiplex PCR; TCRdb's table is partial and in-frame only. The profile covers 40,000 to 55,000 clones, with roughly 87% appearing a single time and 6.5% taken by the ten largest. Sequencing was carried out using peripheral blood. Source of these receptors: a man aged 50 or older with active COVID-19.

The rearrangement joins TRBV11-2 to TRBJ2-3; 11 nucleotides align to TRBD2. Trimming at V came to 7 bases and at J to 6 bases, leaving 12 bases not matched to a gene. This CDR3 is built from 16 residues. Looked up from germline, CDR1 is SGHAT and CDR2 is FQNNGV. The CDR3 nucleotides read TGTGCCAGCACCGAATTACTAGCGGGGGCAGGGGATACGCAGTATTTT. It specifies CASTELLAGAGDTQYF. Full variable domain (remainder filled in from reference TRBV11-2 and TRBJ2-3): EAGVAQSPRYKIIEKRQSVAFWCNPISGHATLYWYQQILGQGPKLLIQFQNNGVVDDSQLPKDRFSAERLKGVDSTLKIQPAKLEDSAVYLCASTELLAGAGDTQYFGPGTRLTVL.

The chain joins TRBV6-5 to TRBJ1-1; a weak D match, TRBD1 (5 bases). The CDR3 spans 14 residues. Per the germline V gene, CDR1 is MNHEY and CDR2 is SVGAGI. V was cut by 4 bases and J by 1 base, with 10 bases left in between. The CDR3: CASSSPGGNTEAFF. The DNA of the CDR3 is TGTGCCAGCAGTTCCCCGGGGGGGAACACTGAAGCTTTCTTT.

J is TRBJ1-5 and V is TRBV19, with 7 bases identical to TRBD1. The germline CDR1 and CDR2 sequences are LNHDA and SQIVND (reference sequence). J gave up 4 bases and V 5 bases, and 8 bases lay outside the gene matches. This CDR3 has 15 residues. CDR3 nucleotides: TGTGCCAGTAGTGGGGACAGAGGACTGAATCAGCCCCAGCATTTT. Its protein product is CASSGDRGLNQPQHF.

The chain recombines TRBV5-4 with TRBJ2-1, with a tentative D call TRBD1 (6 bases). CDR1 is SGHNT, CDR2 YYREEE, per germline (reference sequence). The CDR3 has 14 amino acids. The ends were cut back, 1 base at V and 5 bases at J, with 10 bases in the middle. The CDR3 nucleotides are TGTGCCAGCAGCTTGACCGGGACAAACAATGAGCAGTTCTTC. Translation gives CASSLTGTNNEQFF.

CDR3 in amino acids: CASSQQGAGDTQYF. CDR3 DNA: TGTGCCAGCAGCCAACAGGGGGCAGGAGATACGCAGTATTTT. This rearrangement joins TRBV3-1 (or the pseudogene TRBV3-2) to TRBJ2-3; 8 bases align to TRBD1. This CDR3 is built from 14 residues. CDR1 LGHDT and CDR2 YNNKEL come from the germline V gene (reference sequence). Trimming at V came to 2 bases and at J to 5 bases, leaving 3 bases not matched to a gene.